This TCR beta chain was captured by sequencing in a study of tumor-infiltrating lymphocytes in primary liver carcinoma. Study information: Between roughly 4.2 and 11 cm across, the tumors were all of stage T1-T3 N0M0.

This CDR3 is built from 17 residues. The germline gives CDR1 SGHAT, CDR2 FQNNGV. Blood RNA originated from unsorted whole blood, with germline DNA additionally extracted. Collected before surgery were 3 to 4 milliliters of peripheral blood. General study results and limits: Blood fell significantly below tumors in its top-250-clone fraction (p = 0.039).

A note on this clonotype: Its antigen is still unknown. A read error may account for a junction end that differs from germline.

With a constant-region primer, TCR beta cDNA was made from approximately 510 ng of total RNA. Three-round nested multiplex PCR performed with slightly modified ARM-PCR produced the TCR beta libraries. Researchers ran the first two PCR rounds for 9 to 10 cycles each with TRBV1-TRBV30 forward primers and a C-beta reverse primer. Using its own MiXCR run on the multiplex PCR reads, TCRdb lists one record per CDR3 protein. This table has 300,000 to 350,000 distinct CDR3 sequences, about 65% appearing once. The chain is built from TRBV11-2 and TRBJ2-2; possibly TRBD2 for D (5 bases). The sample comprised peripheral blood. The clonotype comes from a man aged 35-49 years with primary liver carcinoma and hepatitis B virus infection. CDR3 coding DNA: TGTGCCAGCAGCTCCTATACGGCACCCACGAACACCGGGGAGCTGTATTTT. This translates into CASSSYTAPTNTGELYF.